The entry below gives a single TCR beta chain sequence along with its context. Its antigen remains unknown. This entry comes from a study of siplizumab effects on memory and regulatory T cells. The CDR3 has 13 residues. The germline gives CDR1 LNHDA, CDR2 SQIVND (reference sequence). Deletions cut 6 bases from V and 7 bases from J, with 13 bases between. Here immunoSEQ multiplex PCR was the method, and the copy in TCRdb shows in-frame clones only, minus some. The table has some 100,000 clones, over 90% seen once; the top ten hold 1% to 1.5%. Study-wide findings and caveats: Alloreactive clones mapping to unstimulated subsets formed only a minor fraction.

The source is a human donor in good health. V is TRBV19 and J is TRBJ1-5; no firm D call. Sequencing used non-Treg CD4+ T cells sorted from blood. The CDR3 loop reads CASSPANYQPQHF. The CDR3 nucleotides are TGTGCCAGTAGCCCCGCGAATTACCAGCCCCAGCATTTT.